This T cell receptor (beta chain) was captured by sequencing in a study of tumor T cells in aggressive B-cell lymphoma. TCRdb keeps only in-frame clones here, not all; method: immunoSEQ multiplex PCR. The profile covers 1,500 to 2,000 clones, with roughly 94% appearing a single time and 7% taken by the ten largest. CDR1 is LGHNA, CDR2 YNFKEQ, per germline. The CDR3 totals 17 residues. Losses at the gene ends were 4 bases for V and 4 bases for J; bases not matched to a gene: 9. With respect to this clone: In the same sample, other DNA sequences code for this CDR3.

The chain uses TRBV4-2 and TRBJ2-2; TRBD1 matches 10 bases. Sequencing was performed on tumor tissue. The clonotype comes from an adult with diffuse large B cell lymphoma. The CDR3 here is CASSPSGTGVRTGELFF. The CDR3 region has the DNA TGTGCCAGCAGCCCCTCTGGGACAGGGGTACGCACCGGGGAGCTGTTTTTT.